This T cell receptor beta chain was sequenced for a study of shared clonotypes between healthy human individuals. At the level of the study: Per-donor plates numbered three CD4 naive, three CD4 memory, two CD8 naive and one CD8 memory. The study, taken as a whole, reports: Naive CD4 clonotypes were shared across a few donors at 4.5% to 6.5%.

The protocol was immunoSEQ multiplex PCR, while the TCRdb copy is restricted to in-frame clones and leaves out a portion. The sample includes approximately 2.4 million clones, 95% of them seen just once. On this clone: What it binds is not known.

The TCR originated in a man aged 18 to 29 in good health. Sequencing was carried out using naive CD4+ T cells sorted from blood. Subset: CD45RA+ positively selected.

CDR3 DNA: TGTGCCAGCAGTTACGGGGAGAGCATCTATGGCTACACCTTC. This sequence encodes CASSYGESIYGYTF. This chain joins TRBV6-5 and TRBJ1-2; D ambiguous. Germline V gene lookup returns CDR1 MNHEY and CDR2 SVGAGI. The CDR3 covers 14 residues. Trimming left V 2 bases short and J 4 bases short, with 11 bases between.